This T cell receptor beta chain is from a study of blood T cell repertoires in COVID-19. Study context: The United States, Italy and Spain were the sources of the acute and convalescent COVID-19 samples. T cells, B-cell-depleted T cells, or PBMCs provided the cDNA or gDNA that served as material.

Sequencing used immunoSEQ multiplex PCR; TCRdb keeps in-frame clones, though not all of them. The sample has about 68,000 clones, about 82% seen once. Germline V gives CDR1 SGHVS, CDR2 FQNEAQ. With 0 bases removed from V and 5 bases from J, the gap between germline ends came to 17 bases. This CDR3 has 16 amino acids. Sequences were obtained from peripheral blood. This chain joins TRBV7-8 and TRBJ2-7; possible D gene TRBD1, 6 bases. The TCR sequence derives from a man aged 50-60 years with acute or convalescent COVID-19. This CDR3 is CASSLALGQGNDEQYV. Here the CDR3 DNA reads TGTGCCAGCAGCTTAGCCTTAGGTCAGGGGAATGACGAGCAGTACGTC.